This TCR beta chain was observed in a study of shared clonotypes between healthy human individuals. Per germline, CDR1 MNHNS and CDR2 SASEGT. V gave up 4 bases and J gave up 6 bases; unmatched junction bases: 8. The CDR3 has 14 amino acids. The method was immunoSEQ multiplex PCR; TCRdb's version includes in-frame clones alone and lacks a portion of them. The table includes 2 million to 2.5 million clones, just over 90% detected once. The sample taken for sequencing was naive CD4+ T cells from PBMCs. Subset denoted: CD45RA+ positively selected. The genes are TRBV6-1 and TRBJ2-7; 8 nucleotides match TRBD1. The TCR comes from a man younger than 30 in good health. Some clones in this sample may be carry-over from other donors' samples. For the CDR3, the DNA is TGTGCCAGCAGTGTTGGACAGGGAAGGATCGAGCAGTACTTC. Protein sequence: CASSVGQGRIEQYF.